The clone carrying this T cell receptor beta chain occurred a few times. The germline V and J ends were trimmed by 7 bases and 2 bases, with 11 bases remaining between them. This CDR3 is 13 amino acids long. The V gene's germline CDR1 is MNHEY and CDR2 SVGAGI. These data come from a study of blood T cells in healthy people across ages. A sample-barcoded 5' primer and a J-beta primer mix were used in a second PCR of roughly 6 to 11 cycles. MiXCR was run by TCRdb on the 5' RACE reads, yielding one entry per CDR3 protein. The repertoire holds about 510,000 distinct CDR3 sequences, with about 29% as singletons. Per sample, no less than 5.5 micrograms of total RNA were extracted. In addition, the sample was reused for a study of T cells of mothers and their children. From that study: Barcodes and 2-4 random nucleotides were added by M1S in the second PCR. Each child gave a few million TCR beta CDR3 reads (each mother, over 9.5 million).

The receptor was derived from a boy aged 2 to 9 in good health. Sequencing was carried out using blood. V usage is TRBV6-5 and J usage is TRBJ1-1; D unclear. DNA of the CDR3: TGTGCCAGCACATCTCAGGTTAACACTGAAGCTTTCTTT. Translating it yields CASTSQVNTEAFF.